This T cell receptor beta chain stems from a study of human thymus T cells. The V gene's germline CDR1 is SNHLY and CDR2 FYNNEI. The CDR3 spans 15 residues. Trimming removed 3 bases from V and 5 bases from J, with 14 bases in between. Sequenced by immunoSEQ multiplex PCR; TCRdb stores in-frame clones only, minus some. The table has under 150,000 clones, around 94% seen once. General study results and limits: Unrelated people showed highly overlapping thymic repertoires, related research reported. Use of V and J genes seemed skewed within the thymic and blood repertoires.

Regarding this clone: The antigen is undetermined.

Corrective heart surgery yielded the resections from which the thymus tissue came. Donor material was obtained from healthy Finnish infants undergoing corrective surgery for congenital heart defects. The J gene is TRBJ1-5, the V gene TRBV2, with D possibly matching TRBD1 (5 bases). The sample taken for sequencing was thymus tissue. The receptor was isolated from a boy younger than two with a congenital heart defect but otherwise immunologically healthy. The CDR3 sequence is CASSDRALLYQPQHF. In DNA, the CDR3 is TGTGCCAGCAGTGACAGGGCCCTACTTTATCAGCCCCAGCATTTT.